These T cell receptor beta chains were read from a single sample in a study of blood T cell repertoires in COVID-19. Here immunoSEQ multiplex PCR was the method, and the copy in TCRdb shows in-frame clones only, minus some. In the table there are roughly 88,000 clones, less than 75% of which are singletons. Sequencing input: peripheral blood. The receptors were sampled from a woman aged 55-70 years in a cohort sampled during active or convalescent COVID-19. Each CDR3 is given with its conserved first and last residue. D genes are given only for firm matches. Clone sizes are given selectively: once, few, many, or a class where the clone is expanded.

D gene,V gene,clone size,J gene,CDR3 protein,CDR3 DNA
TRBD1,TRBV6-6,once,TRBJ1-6,CASSPGGYNSPLHF,TGTGCCAGCAGTCCAGGGGGGTATAATTCACCCCTCCACTTT
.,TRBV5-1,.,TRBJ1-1,CASSPPEGSEAFF,TGCGCCAGCAGCCCTCCCGAGGGTTCTGAAGCTTTCTTT
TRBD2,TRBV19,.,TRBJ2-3,CASSRLSGGVTTSGGTDTQYF,TGTGCCAGTAGTAGGCTCTCCGGAGGGGTGACTACTAGCGGGGGCACAGATACGCAGTATTTT
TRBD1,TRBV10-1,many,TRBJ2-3,CASSRDSRTDTQYF,TGCGCCAGCAGTCGGGACAGCAGAACAGATACGCAGTATTTT
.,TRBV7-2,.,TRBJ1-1,CASSLTPNTEAFF,TGTGCCAGCAGCTTAACACCGAACACTGAAGCTTTCTTT
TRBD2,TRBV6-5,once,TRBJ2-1,CASRFSGGIYSEQFF,TGTGCCAGCAGATTCAGCGGGGGGATCTATAGTGAGCAGTTCTTC
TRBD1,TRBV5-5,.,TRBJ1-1,CASSLVVSGGTEAFF,TGTGCCAGCAGCTTGGTGGTTTCAGGGGGCACTGAAGCTTTCTTT
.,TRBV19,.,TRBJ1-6,CASSISVGQDTNSPLHF,TGTGCCAGTAGTATCTCCGTCGGCCAAGACACAAATTCACCCCTCCACTTT
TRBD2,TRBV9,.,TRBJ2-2,CASSSGGAYTGELFF,TGTGCCAGCTCCAGCGGGGGGGCCTACACCGGGGAGCTGTTTTTT
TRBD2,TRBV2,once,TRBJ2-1,CASRRLADYNEQFF,TGTGCCAGCAGAAGACTAGCGGACTACAATGAGCAGTTCTTC
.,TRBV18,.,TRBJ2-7,CASSPRGNEQYF,TGTGCCAGCTCACCCAGGGGAAACGAGCAGTACTTC
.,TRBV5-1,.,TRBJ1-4,CASSPSPSTNEKLFF,TGCGCCAGCAGCCCTTCTCCTTCAACTAATGAAAAACTGTTTTTT
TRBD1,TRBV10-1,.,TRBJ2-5,CASSGGTGIQETQYF,TGCGCCAGCAGTGGGGGGACAGGGATTCAAGAGACCCAGTACTTC
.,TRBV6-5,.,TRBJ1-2,CASSYSRANYGYTF,TGTGCCAGCAGTTACTCGAGGGCGAACTATGGCTACACCTTC
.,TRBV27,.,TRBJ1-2,CASSPTDSYGYTF,TGTGCCAGCAGTCCCACGGACAGCTATGGCTACACCTTC
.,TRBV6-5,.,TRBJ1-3,CASSYETGSGNTIYF,TGTGCCAGCAGTTACGAAACAGGGTCCGGAAACACCATATATTTT
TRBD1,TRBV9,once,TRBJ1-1,CASSAETTGSTEAFF,TGTGCCAGCAGCGCAGAAACGACAGGGTCCACTGAAGCTTTCTTT
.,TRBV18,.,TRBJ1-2,CASKRPNYGYTF,TGTGCCAGCAAGCGTCCTAACTATGGCTACACCTTC
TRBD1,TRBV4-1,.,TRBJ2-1,CASSQVQTGLNEQFF,TGCGCCAGCAGCCAAGTTCAGACAGGGTTGAATGAGCAGTTCTTC
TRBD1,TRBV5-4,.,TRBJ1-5,CASSFGTGVRINQPQHF,TGTGCCAGCAGCTTTGGGACAGGGGTAAGAATAAATCAGCCCCAGCATTTT
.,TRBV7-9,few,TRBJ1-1,CASGTVQTEAFF,TGTGCCAGCGGAACAGTGCAAACTGAAGCTTTCTTT
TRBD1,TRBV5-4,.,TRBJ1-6,CASSLTGDVNSPLHF,TGTGCCAGCAGCTTGACAGGGGACGTTAATTCACCCCTCCACTTT
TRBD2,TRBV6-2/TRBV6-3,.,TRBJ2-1,CASSYPSGGYNEQFF,TGTGCCAGCAGTTACCCTTCGGGGGGGTACAATGAGCAGTTCTTC
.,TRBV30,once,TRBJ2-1,CAWRGIGTTTYNEQFF,TGTGCCTGGAGGGGGATCGGGACAACCACCTACAATGAGCAGTTCTTC
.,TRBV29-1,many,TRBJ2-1,CSVGSGGDEQFF,TGCAGCGTGGGCTCGGGGGGCGATGAGCAGTTCTTC
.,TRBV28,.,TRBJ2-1,CASSFYRVTNEQFF,TGTGCCAGCAGTTTCTACAGGGTTACAAATGAGCAGTTCTTC
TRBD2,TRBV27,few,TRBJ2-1,CASSFRLAGGNEQFF,TGTGCCAGCAGCTTCAGACTAGCGGGGGGCAATGAGCAGTTCTTC
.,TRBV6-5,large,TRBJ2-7,CASSTEYRTAYEQYF,TGTGCCAGCAGTACAGAGTATAGGACAGCTTACGAGCAGTACTTC
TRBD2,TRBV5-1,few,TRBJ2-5,CASSNTLAGAETQYF,TGCGCCAGCAGCAACACCCTAGCGGGGGCGGAGACCCAGTACTTC
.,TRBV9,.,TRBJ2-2,CASSVSLTGQGDTGELFF,TGTGCCAGCAGCGTATCTTTAACGGGACAAGGGGACACCGGGGAGCTGTTTTTT
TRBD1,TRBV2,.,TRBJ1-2,CASMAERTGEYGYTF,TGTGCCAGCATGGCGGAAAGGACAGGGGAATATGGCTACACCTTC
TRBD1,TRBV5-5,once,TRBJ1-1,CASSLAGQKNTEAFF,TGTGCCAGCAGCTTGGCGGGACAGAAGAACACTGAAGCTTTCTTT
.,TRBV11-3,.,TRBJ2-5,CASSSGVEGAGETQYF,TGTGCCAGCAGCTCCGGCGTGGAGGGGGCAGGAGAGACCCAGTACTTC
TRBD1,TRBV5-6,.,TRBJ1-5,CASSTGGRGPNQPQHF,TGTGCCAGCAGCACGGGGGGCAGGGGGCCCAATCAGCCCCAGCATTTT
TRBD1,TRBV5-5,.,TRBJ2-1,CASSLTGQGWGEQFF,TGTGCCAGCAGCTTGACGGGACAGGGGTGGGGTGAGCAGTTCTTC
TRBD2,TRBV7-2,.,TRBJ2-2,CASSRGLAGGAGELFF,TGTGCCAGCAGCCGTGGACTAGCGGGGGGTGCCGGGGAGCTGTTTTTT
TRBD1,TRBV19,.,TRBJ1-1,CASSKGQGGGRTEAFF,TGTGCCAGTAGTAAGGGACAGGGAGGGGGGAGGACTGAAGCTTTCTTT
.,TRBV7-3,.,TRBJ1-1,CASSPGHRRDSMNTEAFF,TGTGCCAGCAGCCCGGGTCACCGAAGGGACTCCATGAACACTGAAGCTTTCTTT
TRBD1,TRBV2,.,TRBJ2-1,CASSSDRGLYNEQFF,TGTGCCAGCAGTTCGGACAGGGGGCTGTACAATGAGCAGTTCTTC
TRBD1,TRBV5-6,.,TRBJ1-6,CASSLAQGDSPLHF,TGTGCCAGCAGCTTGGCTCAGGGGGATTCACCCCTCCACTTT
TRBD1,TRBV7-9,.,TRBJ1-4,CASSSLDRGFEKLFF,TGTGCCAGCAGCTCCCTGGACAGGGGGTTTGAAAAACTGTTTTTT
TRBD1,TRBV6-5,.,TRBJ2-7,CASSYSRTGGYEQYF,TGTGCCAGCAGTTACTCCAGGACAGGGGGCTACGAGCAGTACTTC
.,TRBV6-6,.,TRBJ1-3,CAVSTGPGNTIYF,TGTGCCGTCTCAACAGGCCCTGGAAACACCATATATTTT
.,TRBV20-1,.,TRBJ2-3,CSAEAADTQYF,TGCAGTGCAGAAGCGGCAGATACGCAGTATTTT
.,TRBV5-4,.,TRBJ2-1,CASSRGTELEQFF,TGTGCCAGCAGCCGCGGGACAGAACTTGAGCAGTTCTTC
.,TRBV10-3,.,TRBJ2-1,CAISSDFSAYNEQFF,TGTGCCATCAGTTCGGACTTTTCGGCCTACAATGAGCAGTTCTTC
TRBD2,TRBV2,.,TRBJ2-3,CASKLASGGAGDTQYF,TGTGCCAGCAAACTAGCTAGCGGGGGGGCAGGAGATACGCAGTATTTT
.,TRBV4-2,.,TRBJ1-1,CASSQAPRGNTEAFF,TGTGCCAGCAGCCAAGCCCCGCGGGGAAACACTGAAGCTTTCTTT
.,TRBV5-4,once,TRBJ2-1,CASSLNGPGVSEQFF,TGTGCCAGCAGCTTAAATGGGCCAGGGGTGAGTGAGCAGTTCTTC
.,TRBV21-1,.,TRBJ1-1,CASSKDRDRGGETEAFF,TGTGCCAGCAGCAAAGACAGAGACAGGGGAGGAGAGACTGAAGCTTTCTTT
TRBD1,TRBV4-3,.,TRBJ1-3,CASSQDATGVSGNTIYF,TGCGCCAGCAGCCAAGATGCGACAGGGGTCTCTGGAAACACCATATATTTT
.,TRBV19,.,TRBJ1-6,CASNRQVWDNSPLHF,TGTGCCAGTAACCGACAGGTATGGGATAATTCACCCCTCCACTTT
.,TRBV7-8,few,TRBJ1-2,CASSLGQGKNYGYTF,TGTGCCAGCAGCTTAGGGCAGGGCAAGAACTATGGCTACACCTTC
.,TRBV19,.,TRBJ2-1,CASSIVGARQFF,TGTGCCAGTAGTATAGTAGGGGCTAGGCAGTTCTTC
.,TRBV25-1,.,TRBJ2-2,CASSGSEGAHGELFF,TGTGCCAGCAGTGGATCGGAAGGGGCTCACGGGGAGCTGTTTTTT
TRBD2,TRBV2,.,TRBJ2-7,CASSQLAGIDEQYF,TGTGCCAGCAGTCAACTAGCGGGGATCGACGAGCAGTACTTC
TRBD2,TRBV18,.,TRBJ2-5,CASSPGLASQTQYF,TGTGCCAGCTCACCGGGACTAGCATCACAGACCCAGTACTTC
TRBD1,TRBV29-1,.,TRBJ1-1,CSAVTGTLNTEAFF,TGCAGCGCTGTGACAGGGACCCTGAACACTGAAGCTTTCTTT
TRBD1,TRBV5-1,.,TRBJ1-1,CASSKGQSEAFF,TGCGCCAGCAGCAAGGGACAGAGTGAAGCTTTCTTT